The 21 T cell receptor beta chains listed next were all sequenced from one sample in a study of cytomegalovirus exposure and HLA in healthy donors. Researchers ran the PCR with 60 Vbeta and 13 Jbeta primers. The assay was immunoSEQ multiplex PCR, and TCRdb's table has in-frame clones only and misses some. This table has around 86,000 clones, 60% to 80% appearing once. Sequencing input: PBMCs. Receptors originate from a female donor in good health and CMV-seronegative.

The chain is built from TRBV28 and TRBJ2-4; TRBD2 is a possible D gene (6 bases). CDR1 and CDR2 from the germline V gene are MDHEN and SYDVKM. The V and J ends lost 5 bases and 10 bases respectively, with 18 bases between them. The length of the CDR3 is 14 residues. The CDR3 loop reads CASSPTRRVGIQYF. The CDR3 nucleotides read TGTGCCAGCAGTCCGACTAGGCGGGTCGGGATTCAGTACTTC.

This clone was found once. This sequence joins TRBV10-3 and TRBJ2-5; D ambiguous. CDR1 ENHRY and CDR2 SYGVKD come from the germline V gene. V lost 3 bases, J lost 1 base, and 12 bases lay in between. This CDR3 comprises 15 residues. The CDR3: CAISDPLVPQETQYF. CDR3 nucleotides: TGTGCCATCAGTGATCCCCTCGTCCCCCAAGAGACCCAGTACTTC.

The chain recombines TRBV7-2 with TRBJ1-5; weak D call: TRBD1 (6 bases). Trimming removed 1 base from V and 3 bases from J, with 10 bases in between. There are 15 residues in the CDR3. Germline V CDR1 and CDR2: SGHTA, FQGNSA. The CDR3 region has the DNA TGTGCCAGCAGCTTAGACGCAGGGGACAATCAGCCCCAGCATTTT. This sequence encodes CASSLDAGDNQPQHF.

The CDR3 region has the DNA TGTGCCACCAGCAGGCTCGGGACAGGGGGCCTCTACGAGCAGTACTTC. Protein sequence: CATSRLGTGGLYEQYF. The J gene is TRBJ2-7, the V gene TRBV15; TRBD1 agrees at 12 bases. CDR3 length: 16 amino acids. The germline V gene has CDR1 LNHNV and CDR2 YYDKDF (reference sequence). V lost 3 bases to trimming and J lost 3 bases; unmatched junction nucleotides: 6. Full variable domain (missing parts from reference TRBV15 and TRBJ2-7): DAMVIQNPRYQVTQFGKPVTLSCSQTLNHNVMYWYQQKSSQAPKLLFHYYDKDFNNEADTPDNFQSRRPNTSFCFLDIRSPGLGDTAMYLCATSRLGTGGLYEQYFGPGTRLTVT.

Only one count was recorded for this clone. V is TRBV10-2 and J is TRBJ2-7, with a tentative D call TRBD2 (5 bases). The V gene's germline CDR1 is WSHSY and CDR2 SAAADI. This CDR3 spans 13 amino acids. V dropped 5 bases and J dropped 7 bases, with 15 bases sitting between them. The CDR3 region is CASSLPIRGEQYF. As DNA, the CDR3 is TGCGCCAGCAGTCTTCCCATCAGAGGGGAGCAGTACTTC.

The gene calls are TRBV5-4 and TRBJ2-5; 9 positions agree with TRBD1. V was pared by 1 base and J by 5 bases, with 6 bases of the junction left unmatched. CDR3 length: 15 amino acids. Germline loops: CDR1 SGHNT, CDR2 YYREEE (reference sequence). DNA of the CDR3: TGTGCCAGCAGCTTGAGTGGGACAGGGCGGGAGACCCAGTACTTC. It yields the protein CASSLSGTGRETQYF.

The chain has TRBV10-1 and TRBJ1-5; a weak D match, TRBD1 (5 bases). V lost 4 bases, J lost 7 bases, and 17 bases lay in between. This CDR3 region has 15 residues. Germline V gene lookup returns CDR1 WNHNN and CDR2 SYGVQD (reference sequence). The CDR3 sequence is CASSAIQGIGQPQHF. The CDR3 DNA follows: TGCGCCAGCAGTGCGATCCAGGGAATCGGGCAGCCCCAGCATTTT.

J is TRBJ2-7 and V is TRBV6-5, with TRBD1 matching over 7 bases. Losses at the gene ends were 6 bases for V and 6 bases for J; bases not matched to a gene: 2. Germline V gives CDR1 MNHEY, CDR2 SVGAGI. The length of the CDR3 is 11 residues. The CDR3 here is CASRTGREQYF. The CDR3 DNA is TGTGCCAGCAGGACAGGGCGCGAGCAGTACTTC.

This clone was seen a single time. The CDR3 DNA sequence: TGTGCCAGCAGAGTTTATACCGCGGGACTAGCGGAGGGGCGCTACGAGCAGTACTTC. It yields the protein CASRVYTAGLAEGRYEQYF. The chain uses TRBV27 and TRBJ2-7, with 11 bases that match TRBD2. This CDR3 is built from 19 residues. Germline values: CDR1 MNHEY, CDR2 SMNVEV (reference sequence). Germline trimming cut 6 bases from V and 3 bases from J; bases unmatched to any gene: 19.

The rearrangement joins TRBV7-2 to TRBJ1-5; 7 bases map to TRBD1. The CDR3 contains 15 residues. Trimming took 4 bases from V and 1 from J; bases not matched to a gene: 4. The germline V gene has CDR1 SGHTA and CDR2 FQGNSA. The CDR3 loop is CASSSQGTSNQPQHF. CDR3 nucleotides: TGTGCCAGCAGCTCACAGGGGACGAGCAATCAGCCCCAGCATTTT.

The rearrangement joins TRBV7-2 to TRBJ2-7, with 7 nucleotides matching TRBD1. CDR1 is SGHTA, CDR2 FQGNSA, per germline. V lost 1 base to trimming and J lost 3 bases; unmatched junction nucleotides: 3. The CDR3 spans 14 residues. In nucleotides, the CDR3 is TGTGCCAGCAGCTTAGACAGGGGTGACTACGAGCAGTACTTC. Encoded protein: CASSLDRGDYEQYF.

This chain connects TRBV19 to TRBJ2-6, with D possibly being TRBD1 (6 bases). The CDR3 totals 15 residues. CDR1 is LNHDA and CDR2 is SQIVND in the germline V gene (reference sequence). The V end lost 6 bases, the J end lost 4 bases, and 13 bases lay between the germline ends. CDR3 region: CASSPVGAGANVLTF. The CDR3 DNA reads TGTGCCAGTAGCCCGGTGGGGGCGGGGGCCAACGTCCTGACTTTC. The whole variable domain, filled in from reference TRBV19 and TRBJ2-6, reads DGGITQSPKYLFRKEGQNVTLSCEQNLNHDAMYWYRQDPGQGLRLIYYSQIVNDFQKGDIAEGYSVSREKKESFPLTVTSAQKNPTAFYLCASSPVGAGANVLTFGAGSRLTVL.

The V and J genes are TRBV27 and TRBJ2-3, with 7 positions matching TRBD1. The J segment lost 4 bases and the V segment lost 4 bases, leaving 8 bases of the junction unmatched. This CDR3 spans 15 amino acids. The germline V gene has CDR1 MNHEY and CDR2 SMNVEV (reference sequence). CDR3 DNA: TGTGCCAGCAGTTCGCCCCGACAGGGCCCAGATACGCAGTATTTT. It specifies CASSSPRQGPDTQYF.

The chain links TRBV10-3 to TRBJ2-1, with TRBD1 identical over 7 bases. CDR1 ENHRY and CDR2 SYGVKD come from the germline V gene. V lost 6 bases, J lost 10 bases, and 6 bases stayed unmatched. The CDR3 totals 12 residues. The CDR3 loop is CAIRDTGEEQFF. The CDR3 coding sequence is TGTGCCATCAGGGACACAGGGGAAGAGCAGTTCTTC.

This clone was seen a single time. CDR3 in amino acids: CASSELAGRNGYTF. CDR3 DNA: TGCGCCAGCAGTGAGTTGGCAGGGAGGAATGGCTACACCTTC. The chain is built from TRBV10-1 and TRBJ1-2; perhaps TRBD1 as D (5 bases). The CDR3 is 14 amino acids. V dropped 1 base and J dropped 6 bases, with 12 bases sitting between them. Germline lookup yields CDR1 WNHNN and CDR2 SYGVQD (reference sequence).

In its sample, this clone was seen once. The chain couples TRBV5-4 to TRBJ2-3; 15 bases map to TRBD2. V lost 4 bases and J lost 5; bases outside the gene matches: 11. Germline V gives CDR1 SGHNT, CDR2 YYREEE (reference sequence). The CDR3 runs to 18 residues. The DNA of the CDR3 is TGTGCCAGCAGCCAGCCCGGACTAGCGGGAGGGCCCGAAGATACGCAGTATTTT. It yields the protein CASSQPGLAGGPEDTQYF.

Turning to this clone: A junction end diverges from the germline sequence, so it may reflect a read error. The chain recombines TRBV14 with TRBJ2-7; 10 nucleotides align to TRBD1. The CDR3 extends over 17 amino acids. CDR1 and CDR2 from the germline V gene are SGHDN and FVKESK. The CDR3 DNA sequence: TGTGCCAGCAGTCAAGTTTTGCCGGGACAGGGGTCCTACGAGCAGTACTTC. It yields the protein CASSQVLPGQGSYEQYF.

This sequence joins TRBV7-9 and TRBJ2-5; D unclear. The CDR3 has 14 amino acids. From germline, CDR1 is SEHNR and CDR2 FQNEAQ (reference sequence). Trimming pared 4 bases from V and 0 bases from J, leaving 9 bases between. In DNA, the CDR3 is TGTGCCAGCAGCTCCTCTGCGTACCAAGAGACCCAGTACTTC. Its translation: CASSSSAYQETQYF.

J is TRBJ2-5 and V is TRBV5-1; possible D gene TRBD2, 7 bases. The V and J ends lost 0 bases and 5 bases respectively, with 20 bases between them. CDR3 length: 17 amino acids. Germline values: CDR1 SGHRS, CDR2 YFSETQ. The CDR3 region is CASSLDQGRGSGETQYF. The CDR3 DNA reads TGCGCCAGCAGCTTGGATCAGGGGCGGGGGTCGGGTGAGACCCAGTACTTC.

This clone occurred once. The chain employs TRBV20-1 and TRBJ1-2, with 8 bases aligning to TRBD1. The V and J ends lost 6 bases and 14 bases, in that order; junction bases with no gene match: 8. Germline lookup yields CDR1 DFQATT and CDR2 SNEGSKA (reference sequence). CDR3 length: 10 amino acids. CDR3 loop: CSAPDRAETF. CDR3 DNA: TGCAGTGCCCCGGACAGGGCGGAAACCTTC.

The genes are TRBV29-1 and TRBJ2-7, with D tentatively TRBD1 (6 bases). Trimming left V 0 bases short and J 7 bases short, with 22 bases between. Germline V gene data show CDR1 as SQVTM and CDR2 as ANQGSEA. This CDR3 is built from 16 residues. The CDR3 nucleotides read TGCAGCGTTGAAGATTGGGGGCCGACCCAGATGGGGGAGCAGTACTTC. This codes for CSVEDWGPTQMGEQYF.